The sequence of this T cell receptor (beta chain) was determined in a study of blood T cell repertoires in COVID-19. The wider study: Donors in the United States, Italy and Spain gave samples during acute or convalescent COVID-19. PBMCs, B-cell-depleted T cells, or T cells provided the cDNA or gDNA that made up the material.

Trimming took off 10 bases at V and 1 base at J, with 13 bases between the two ends. CDR1 and CDR2 (germline): ENHRY, SYGVKD. The CDR3 runs 14 residues. Measured with immunoSEQ multiplex PCR; TCRdb has only the in-frame clones, and not every one. The sample has under 200,000 clones; about 87% are singletons. The TCR was taken from a woman aged 60-75 years who had recovered from COVID-19. This chain connects TRBV10-3 to TRBJ2-2; a possible D gene is TRBD1 (6 bases). The source material was peripheral blood. The DNA for the CDR3 is TGTGCCACACCAAAAGGGGGGAACACCGGGGAGCTGTTTTTT. Translation gives CATPKGGNTGELFF.